Below, 7 T cell receptor beta chains from the same sample are listed, as sequenced in a study of blood T cell repertoires in COVID-19. Produced via immunoSEQ multiplex PCR; TCRdb's table is partial and in-frame only. Among 250,000 to 350,000 clones listed, less than 85% were seen once. Sequenced: peripheral blood. Every receptor here comes from a human donor with COVID-19, enrolled during active disease. The donor label of this sample is uncertain.

The genes are TRBV5-4 and TRBJ2-5; a possible D gene is TRBD1 (6 bases). Trimming cost V 0 bases and J 5 bases, with 17 bases left between them. This CDR3 contains 16 residues. Germline V gene lookup returns CDR1 SGHNT and CDR2 YYREEE (reference sequence). The CDR3 sequence: CASSLAAQGIGETQYF. The CDR3 DNA reads as TGTGCCAGCAGCTTGGCCGCACAGGGAATTGGGGAGACCCAGTACTTC.

Here the CDR3 DNA reads TGTGCCAGCAGCCCCCGCGGGATCGCAACTAATGAAAAACTGTTTTTT. Translation gives CASSPRGIATNEKLFF. The chain joins TRBV5-5 to TRBJ1-4; D unresolved. The germline gives CDR1 SGHKS, CDR2 YYEKEE (reference sequence). The CDR3 loop spans 16 amino acids. The germline V and J ends were trimmed by 4 bases and 0 bases, with 13 bases remaining between them. Looking up the rest from reference TRBV5-5 and TRBJ1-4 gives the full variable domain: DAGVTQSPTHLIKTRGQQVTLRCSPISGHKSVSWYQQVLGQGPQFIFQYYEKEERGRGNFPDRFSARQFPNYSSELNVNALLLGDSALYLCASSPRGIATNEKLFFGSGTQLSVL.

The V call is TRBV6-5, the J call TRBJ1-1; the D is unclear. Germline V CDR1 and CDR2: MNHEY, SVGAGI. The CDR3 sequence is 13 residues long. Written as DNA, the CDR3 is TGTATGACTAGTGGGCAGATGAACACTGAAGCTTTCTTT. Protein product: CMTSGQMNTEAFF.

The DNA of the CDR3 is TGTGCCAGCAGCTTGGGCGGGTCGGGTGTCCGCGGGGAGCTGTTTTTT. Its translation is CASSLGGSGVRGELFF. This rearrangement joins TRBV5-6 to TRBJ2-2, with D possibly matching TRBD2 (5 bases). Trimming cost V 0 bases and J 7 bases, with 16 bases left between them. Germline-derived CDR1 and CDR2 are SGHDT and YYEEEE. The CDR3 contains 16 residues.

The chain links TRBV5-4 to TRBJ2-3, with D tentatively TRBD1 (5 bases). The CDR3 runs 15 residues. Trimming pared 2 bases from V and 2 bases from J, leaving 12 bases between. CDR1 SGHNT and CDR2 YYREEE come from the germline V gene (reference sequence). Here the CDR3 reads CASSFEYRITDTQYF. The DNA of the CDR3 is TGTGCCAGCAGCTTTGAGTACAGGATCACAGATACGCAGTATTTT.

This clone was seen more than once but under ten times. The V gene is TRBV5-4, the J gene TRBJ2-6, with D unresolved. The germline V gene has CDR1 SGHNT and CDR2 YYREEE (reference sequence). The CDR3 extends over 14 amino acids. With 2 bases removed from V and 2 bases from J, the gap between germline ends came to 5 bases. CDR3 loop: CASSFGPGANVLTF. In DNA, the CDR3 is TGTGCCAGCAGCTTCGGTCCTGGGGCCAACGTCCTGACTTTC.

In its sample, this clone was seen a few times. The chain employs TRBV6-5 and TRBJ1-6, with 7 bases fitting TRBD1. J was trimmed by 9 bases and V by 0 bases; bases with no gene match: 8. This CDR3 is 16 amino acids long. Germline CDR1 MNHEY, CDR2 SVGAGI. CDR3 in DNA: TGTGCCAGCAGTTACTCCTCCGGGACAGAGGGTTCACCCCTCCACTTT. Encoded protein: CASSYSSGTEGSPLHF.